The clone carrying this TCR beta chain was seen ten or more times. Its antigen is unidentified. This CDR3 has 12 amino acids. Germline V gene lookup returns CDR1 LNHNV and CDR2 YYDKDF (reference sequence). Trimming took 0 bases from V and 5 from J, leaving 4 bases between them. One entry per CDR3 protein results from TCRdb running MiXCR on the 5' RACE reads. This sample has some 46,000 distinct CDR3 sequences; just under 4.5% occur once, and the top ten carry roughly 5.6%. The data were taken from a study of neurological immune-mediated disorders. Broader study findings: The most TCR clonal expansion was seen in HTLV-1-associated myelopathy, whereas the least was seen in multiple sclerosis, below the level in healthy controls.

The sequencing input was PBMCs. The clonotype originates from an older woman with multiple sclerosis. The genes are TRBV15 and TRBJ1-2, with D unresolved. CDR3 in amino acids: CATSRDEYGYTF. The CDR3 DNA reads TGTGCCACCAGCAGAGATGAGTATGGCTACACCTTC.